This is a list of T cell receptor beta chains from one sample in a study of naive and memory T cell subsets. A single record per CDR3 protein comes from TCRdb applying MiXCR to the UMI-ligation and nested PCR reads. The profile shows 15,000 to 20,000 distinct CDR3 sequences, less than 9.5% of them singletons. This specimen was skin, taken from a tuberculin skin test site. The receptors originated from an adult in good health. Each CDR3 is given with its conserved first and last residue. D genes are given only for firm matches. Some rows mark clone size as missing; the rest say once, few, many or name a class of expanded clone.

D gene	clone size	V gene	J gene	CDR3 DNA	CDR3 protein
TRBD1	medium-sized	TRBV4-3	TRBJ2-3	TGCGCCAGCAGCCAAGAATATTATCGCCAGGGGGCGGTCACAGATACGCAGTATTTT	CASSQEYYRQGAVTDTQYF
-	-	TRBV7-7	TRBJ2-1	TGTGCCAGCAGCTTGGCAGGGGTAAACAATGAGCAGTTCTTC	CASSLAGVNNEQFF
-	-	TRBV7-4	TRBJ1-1	TGTGCCAGCAGCTCAGAGACTGGGACTGAAGCTTTCTTT	CASSSETGTEAFF
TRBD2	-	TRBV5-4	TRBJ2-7	TGTGCCAGCAGCTTCGAGACTAGCGGGTTCGAGCAGTACTTC	CASSFETSGFEQYF
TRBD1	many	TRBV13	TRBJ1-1	TGTGCCAGCGGGGGGGACAGCGTGAACACTGAAGCTTTCTTT	CASGGDSVNTEAFF
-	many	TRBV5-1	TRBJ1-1	TGCGCCAGCAGCGGCGGACGGAAGAACACTGAAGCTTTCTTT	CASSGGRKNTEAFF
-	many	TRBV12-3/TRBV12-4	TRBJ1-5	TGTGCCAGCGCGAGGGGTGGTAATCAGCCCCAGCATTTT	CASARGGNQPQHF
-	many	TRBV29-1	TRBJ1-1	TGCAGCGTTGGAGGTAGACCGAACACTGAAGCTTTCTTT	CSVGGRPNTEAFF
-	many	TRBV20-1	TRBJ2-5	TGCAGTGCTAGAGGTCCCTTTAAAGGAGAGACCCAGTACTTC	CSARGPFKGETQYF
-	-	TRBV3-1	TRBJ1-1	TGTGCCAGCAAAAGAGCGGGGGGCGCTTTGGACACTGAAGCTTTCTTT	CASKRAGGALDTEAFF
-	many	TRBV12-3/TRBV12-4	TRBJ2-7	TGTGCCAGTAGAGCTTTGAGTTCCTACGAGCAGTACTTC	CASRALSSYEQYF
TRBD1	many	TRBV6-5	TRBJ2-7	TGTGCCAGCAGTTTCGGGCGGGCAGGGGGCACCCCAGGGCAGTACTTC	CASSFGRAGGTPGQYF
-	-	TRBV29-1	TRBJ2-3	TGCAGCGGCCGGGACACACGCACAGATACGCAGTATTTT	CSGRDTRTDTQYF
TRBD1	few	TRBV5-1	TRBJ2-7	TGCGCCAGCAGCTTTCCTTCTACAGGGGTAAGACCCTACGAGCAGTACTTC	CASSFPSTGVRPYEQYF
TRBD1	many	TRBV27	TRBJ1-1	TGTGCCAGCAGTTGGGGGGGGACAGACACTGAAGCTTTCTTT	CASSWGGTDTEAFF
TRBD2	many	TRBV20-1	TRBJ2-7	TGCAGTGCTAGGGGCGGGAGGAGCTCCTACGAGCAGTACTTC	CSARGGRSSYEQYF
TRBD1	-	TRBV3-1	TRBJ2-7	TGTGCCAGCAGCCGCCAAGGGGTCAGGGGGGAGCAGTACTTC	CASSRQGVRGEQYF
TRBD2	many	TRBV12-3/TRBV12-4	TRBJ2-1	TGTGCCAGCAGCCCCGGGACTAGAGGCAATGAGCAGTTCTTC	CASSPGTRGNEQFF
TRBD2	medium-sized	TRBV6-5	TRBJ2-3	TGTGCCAGCAGTTACTCGCCCGGGACTAGCGGGAGGACAGATACGCAGTATTTT	CASSYSPGTSGRTDTQYF
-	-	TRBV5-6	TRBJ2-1	TGTGCCAGCAGCTTGGGTAGTAACAATGAGCAGTTCTTC	CASSLGSNNEQFF
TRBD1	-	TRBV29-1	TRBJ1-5	TGCAGCGTTGACCCCGACAGGGGGAGAGGCAATCAGCCCCAGCATTTT	CSVDPDRGRGNQPQHF
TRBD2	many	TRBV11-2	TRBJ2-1	TGTGCCAGCAGCTTGACTAGCTGCCACAATGAGCAGTTCTTC	CASSLTSCHNEQFF
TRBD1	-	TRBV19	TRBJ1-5	TGTGCCAGTAGGGACAGGAGCAATCAGCCCCAGCATTTT	CASRDRSNQPQHF
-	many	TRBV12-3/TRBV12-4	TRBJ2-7	TGTGCCAGCAGTTCTGGTCTACCCGTCCCCGAGCAGTACTTC	CASSSGLPVPEQYF
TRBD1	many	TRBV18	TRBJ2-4	TGTGCCAGCTCCCGGGACAGCTCGAGCAGTAAATTC	CASSRDSSSSKF
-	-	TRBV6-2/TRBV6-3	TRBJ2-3	TGTGCCAGCAGTTCGGGGCCCACAACAGATACGCAGTATTTT	CASSSGPTTDTQYF
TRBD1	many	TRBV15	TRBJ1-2	TGTGCCACCAGCAGAGATTGGGACAGGGTAGGCGGCTACACCTTC	CATSRDWDRVGGYTF
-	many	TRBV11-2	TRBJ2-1	TGTGCCAGCAGCTCAACTAGTGTTGAGCAGTTCTTC	CASSSTSVEQFF
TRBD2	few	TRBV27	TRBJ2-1	TGTGCCAGCAGCCGGGGAACTAGCGGGGGGTACAATGAGCAGTTCTTC	CASSRGTSGGYNEQFF
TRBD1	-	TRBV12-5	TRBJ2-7	TGTGCTAGTGCCTCTCTCGCAGGGGGTCGGGGACAGACCTACGAGCAGTACTTC	CASASLAGGRGQTYEQYF
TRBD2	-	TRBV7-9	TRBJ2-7	TGTGCCAGCAGCTTACCGGGGGGCGAGCAGTACTTC	CASSLPGGEQYF
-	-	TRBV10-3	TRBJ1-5	TGTGCCATCAGTGATATGGCAGGGAGCAATCAGCCCCAGCATTTT	CAISDMAGSNQPQHF
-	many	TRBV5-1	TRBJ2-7	TGCGCCAGCAGCTTGGGGGTTCTCTCCTACGAGCAGTACTTC	CASSLGVLSYEQYF
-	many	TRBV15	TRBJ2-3	TGTGCCACCAGCAGTCCCCGACAGGTCACAGATACGCAGTATTTT	CATSSPRQVTDTQYF
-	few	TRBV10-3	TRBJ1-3	TGTGCCATCAGTGCTTTGGGACAAGGAAACACCATATATTTT	CAISALGQGNTIYF
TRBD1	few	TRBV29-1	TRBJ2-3	TGCAGCGACCGGACAGGGGGCAGGACAGATACGCAGTATTTT	CSDRTGGRTDTQYF
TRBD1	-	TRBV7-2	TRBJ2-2	TGTGCCAGCAGACCGACAGGGGGGTTCTGGGAGCTGTTTTTT	CASRPTGGFWELFF
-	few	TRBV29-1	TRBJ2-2	TGCAGCGCCTGGGGCGGGGAGCTGTTTTTT	CSAWGGELFF
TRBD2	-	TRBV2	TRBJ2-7	TGTGCCAGCAGACCGGGACTAGCGTCCTACGAGCAGTACTTC	CASRPGLASYEQYF
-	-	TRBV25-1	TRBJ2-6	TGTGCCAGCAGTGTATCTGGGGCCAACGTCCTGACTTTC	CASSVSGANVLTF
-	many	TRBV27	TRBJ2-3	TGTGCCCCCTCACCGACAGATACGCAGTATTTT	CAPSPTDTQYF
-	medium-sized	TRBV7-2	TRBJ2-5	TGTGCCAGCAGCCCCAACGGGAGTATACGGTACTTC	CASSPNGSIRYF
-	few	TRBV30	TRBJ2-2	TGTGCCTGGAATCTGAACACCGGGGAGCTGTTTTTT	CAWNLNTGELFF
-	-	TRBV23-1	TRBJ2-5	TGCGCCAGCAGTCGGGGCGTCCTCATAATAGAGACCCAGTACTTC	CASSRGVLIIETQYF
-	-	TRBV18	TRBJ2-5	TGTGCCAGCTCACCGCTCGGCCAGGGGGGCCAAGAGACCCAGTACTTC	CASSPLGQGGQETQYF